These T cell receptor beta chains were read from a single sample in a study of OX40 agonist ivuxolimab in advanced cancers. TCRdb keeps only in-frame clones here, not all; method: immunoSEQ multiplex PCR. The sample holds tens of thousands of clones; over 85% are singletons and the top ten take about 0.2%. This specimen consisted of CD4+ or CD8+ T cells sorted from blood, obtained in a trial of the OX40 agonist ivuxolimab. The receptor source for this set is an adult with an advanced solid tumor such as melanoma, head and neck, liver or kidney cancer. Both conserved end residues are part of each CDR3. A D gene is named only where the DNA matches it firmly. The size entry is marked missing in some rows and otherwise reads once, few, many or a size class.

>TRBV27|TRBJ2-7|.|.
TGTGCCAGCAGTTTGAGCTCCTACGAGCAGTACTTC
CASSLSSYEQYF
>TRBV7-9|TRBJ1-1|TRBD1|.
TGTGCCAGCAGCTTACCCCGGGACAGAATGGCTTTCTTT
CASSLPRDRMAFF
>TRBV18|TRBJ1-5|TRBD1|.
TGTGCCAGCTCACCCCTCGGCGGGACAGAGTTAATCAGCCCCCAGCATTTT
CASSPLGGTELISPQHF
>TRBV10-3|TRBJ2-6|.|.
TGTGCCATCAGCCCCGTAGGGGGATCTGGGGCCAACGTCCTGACTTTC
CAISPVGGSGANVLTF
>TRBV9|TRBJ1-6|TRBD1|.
TGTGCCAGCAGCGTAGCTACAGGGGGCACCCAGGCCCTCCACTTT
CASSVATGGTQALHF
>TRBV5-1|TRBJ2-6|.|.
TGCACCAGCAGCTTGGGAGCTTCAGGGGGGGCCAACGTCCTGACTTTC
CTSSLGASGGANVLTF
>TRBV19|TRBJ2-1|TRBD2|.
TGTGCCAGTAGACGGGGGAAGGGAGGGCTCGGCAATGAGCAGTTCTTC
CASRRGKGGLGNEQFF
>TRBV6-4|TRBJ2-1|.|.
TGTGCCAGCAGTTTGGGGGGCAATGAGCAGTTCTTC
CASSLGGNEQFF
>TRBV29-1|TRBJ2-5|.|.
TGCAGCGTTCCCCCAACCGCTAGTGGGGAGACCCAGTACTTC
CSVPPTASGETQYF
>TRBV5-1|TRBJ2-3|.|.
TGCGCCAGCAGCCTAATACGGACAGATACGCAGTATTTT
CASSLIRTDTQYF
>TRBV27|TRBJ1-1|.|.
TGTGCCAGCAGTTTTACAGGGTGGACTGAAGCTTTCTTT
CASSFTGWTEAFF
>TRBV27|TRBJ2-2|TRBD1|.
TGTGCCAGCAGTCTCTCCACAGGGGGAGGCACCGGGGAGCTGTTTTTT
CASSLSTGGGTGELFF
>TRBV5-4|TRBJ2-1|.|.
TGTGCCAGCAGCTTGGCTAGGGCAGGGGCCAATGAGCAGTTCTTC
CASSLARAGANEQFF
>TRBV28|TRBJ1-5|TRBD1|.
TGTGCCAGCAGTTACTCGGACAGGGGAAATCAGCCCCAGCATTTT
CASSYSDRGNQPQHF
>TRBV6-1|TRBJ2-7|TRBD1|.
TGTGCCAGTAGACAGGGCCCGTACGAGCAGTACTTC
CASRQGPYEQYF
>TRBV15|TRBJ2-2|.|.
TGTGCCACCGGATCTGGGGGGCGAGGCACCGGGGAGCTGTTTTTT
CATGSGGRGTGELFF
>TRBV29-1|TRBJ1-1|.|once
TGCAGCGTTGCCCCGACGACAGTTGAAGCTTTCTTT
CSVAPTTVEAFF
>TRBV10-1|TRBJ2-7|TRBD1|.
TGCGCCAGCAGTGAGAACAGGGGGTACGAGCAGTACTTC
CASSENRGYEQYF
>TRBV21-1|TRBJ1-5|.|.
TGTGCCAGCACAAAGGAGCCAGGGAGGGATAATCAGCCCCAGCATTTT
CASTKEPGRDNQPQHF
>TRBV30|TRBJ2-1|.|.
TGTGCCTGGAATGAAGGGCTAGCAGGGAGGAATGAGCAGTTCTTC
CAWNEGLAGRNEQFF
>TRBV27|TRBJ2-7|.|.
TGTGCCAGCAGTTTACGTAGAGGGGTGAGGTACGAGCAGTACTTC
CASSLRRGVRYEQYF
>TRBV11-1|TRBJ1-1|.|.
TGTGCCAGCAGCTTAGACCTCATTGGGACTGAAGCTTTCTTT
CASSLDLIGTEAFF
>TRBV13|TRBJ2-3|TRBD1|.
TGTGCCAGCAGCTTAGGCCGGGGGACAGGGAGATTCACAGATACGCAGTATTTT
CASSLGRGTGRFTDTQYF